Following are 6 T cell receptor beta chains from one sample sequenced in a study of OX40 agonist ivuxolimab in advanced cancers. Assay: immunoSEQ multiplex PCR; the TCRdb copy retains only in-frame clones and omits some. The sample holds 23,000 or so clones, around 79% seen once. This specimen consisted of CD4+ or CD8+ T cells sorted from blood, obtained in a trial of the OX40 agonist ivuxolimab. These receptors were collected from an adult with an advanced solid tumor such as melanoma, head and neck, liver or kidney cancer.

This chain joins TRBV7-9 and TRBJ2-1; D tentatively fits TRBD1 or TRBD2 (5 bases each). The CDR3 is made up of 13 amino acids. Germline V gene data show CDR1 as SEHNR and CDR2 as FQNEAQ (reference sequence). V was trimmed by 2 bases and J by 9 bases, leaving 11 bases between them. The CDR3 sequence: CASSLQGRGEQFF. CDR3 nucleotide sequence: TGTGCCAGCAGCTTACAGGGTCGGGGTGAGCAGTTCTTC.

The chain combines TRBV4-2 with TRBJ1-2; 7 bases align to TRBD1. This CDR3 has 16 amino acids. Germline V lookup: CDR1 LGHNA, CDR2 YNFKEQ. The ends lost 0 bases at V and 4 bases at J; junction bases unmatched: 8. The CDR3 nucleotides read TGTGCCAGCAGCCAAGATGCAGGGGGGCAGAGCTATGGCTACACCTTC. It is translated as CASSQDAGGQSYGYTF.

The chain couples TRBV4-3 to TRBJ2-3; D is undetermined. The CDR3 length is 16 residues. V was pared by 0 bases and J by 2 bases, with 12 bases between. Per the germline V gene, CDR1 is LGHNA and CDR2 is YSLEER. CDR3 bases: TGCGCCAGCAGCCAAGATAAAGGGTCCCACACAGATACGCAGTATTTT. It translates to CASSQDKGSHTDTQYF.

The chain uses TRBV29-1 and TRBJ2-4; D tentatively fits TRBD1 or TRBD2 (6 bases each). This CDR3 contains 12 residues. Trimming left V 6 bases short and J 7 bases short, with 13 bases between. Per the germline V gene, CDR1 is SQVTM and CDR2 is ANQGSEA. CDR3 residues: CSVTGSGNIQYF. The CDR3 DNA follows: TGCAGCGTCACAGGGAGCGGGAACATTCAGTACTTC.

The chain couples TRBV6-1 to TRBJ1-5, with TRBD1 identical over 7 bases. V lost 11 bases and J lost 0; bases outside the gene matches: 10. The CDR3 length is 15 residues. The germline V gene encodes CDR1 MNHNS and CDR2 SASEGT. CDR3: CASLGTAYSNQPQHF. The CDR3 DNA sequence: TGTGCCTCTCTAGGGACAGCCTATAGCAATCAGCCCCAGCATTTT.

The V and J genes are TRBV13 and TRBJ2-7; unclear D gene. The CDR3 sequence is 11 residues long. Trimming removed 5 bases at V and 6 bases at J, with 8 bases between. From germline, CDR1 is PRHDT and CDR2 FYEKMQ (reference sequence). CDR3 DNA: TGTGCCAGCAGCGGCCCGGGCGAGCAGTACTTC. It yields the protein CASSGPGEQYF.